This entry lists 28 T cell receptor beta chains sequenced from one sample in a study of blood T cells in healthy people across ages. PCR was performed a second time for roughly 7 to 11 cycles using a sample-barcoded 5' primer and a J-beta primer mix. MiXCR, applied by TCRdb to the 5' RACE reads, yields one record per CDR3 protein. The table records about 1.4 million distinct CDR3 sequences, 59% of them present only once. The sequenced material came from blood. These receptors all stem from a man between 18 and 29 years old in good health.

This clonotype appeared a single time. This chain joins TRBV27 and TRBJ2-2; 7 positions match TRBD2. The length of the CDR3 is 19 residues. Germline V lookup: CDR1 MNHEY, CDR2 SMNVEV (reference sequence). The V gene end was trimmed by 1 base and the J gene end by 2 bases; junction bases not matched to a gene: 13. The CDR3 spells CASSLLPLLLASNTGELFF. The CDR3 DNA reads as TGTGCCAGCAGTTTATTGCCCCTGTTACTAGCGAGTAACACCGGGGAGCTGTTTTTT.

This rearrangement joins TRBV29-1 to TRBJ2-5; the match to TRBD2 covers 7 bases. Per germline, CDR1 SQVTM and CDR2 ANQGSEA. The CDR3 extends over 14 amino acids. V lost 1 base to trimming and J lost 2 bases; unmatched junction nucleotides: 4. The CDR3 here is CSVEGWGGQETQYF. The CDR3 DNA reads TGCAGCGTTGAAGGATGGGGAGGGCAAGAGACCCAGTACTTC.

The chain recombines TRBV24-1 with TRBJ2-2; D perhaps matches TRBD2 (5 bases). There are 15 residues in the CDR3. CDR1 is KGHDR, CDR2 SFDVKD, per germline. Trimming pared 6 bases from V and 4 bases from J, leaving 14 bases between. Written as DNA, the CDR3 is TGTGCCACCAGTCACCGGGGAGCGAGCACCGGGGAGCTGTTTTTT. It encodes CATSHRGASTGELFF.

This clonotype has just a few counts. The V gene is TRBV5-1, the J gene TRBJ2-7; tentatively, D is TRBD1 or TRBD2 (6 bases each). The CDR3 consists of 15 residues. Trimming took off 2 bases at V and 10 bases at J, with 22 bases between the two ends. Germline V CDR1 and CDR2: SGHRS, YFSETQ. In DNA, the CDR3 is TGCGCCAGCAGCTTCACAGGGATAGGTTCGGAGGGACAGTACTTC. Translated, it gives CASSFTGIGSEGQYF. Together with reference TRBV5-1 and TRBJ2-7, the CDR3 gives the full variable domain: KAGVTQTPRYLIKTRGQQVTLSCSPISGHRSVSWYQQTPGQGLQFLFEYFSETQRNKGNFPGRFSGRQFSNSRSEMNVSTLELGDSALYLCASSFTGIGSEGQYFGPGTRLTVT.

The V call is TRBV4-3, the J call TRBJ2-5; 7 bases map to TRBD1. The germline CDR1 and CDR2 sequences are LGHNA and YSLEER. J was trimmed by 3 bases and V by 0 bases; bases with no gene match: 7. This CDR3 is 16 amino acids long. This CDR3 is CASSQDYAGTEETQYF. The CDR3 DNA is TGCGCCAGCAGCCAAGATTACGCCGGGACAGAAGAGACCCAGTACTTC.

CDR3 sequence: CASKTGGSRNTEAFF. The CDR3 DNA sequence: TGTGCCAGCAAAACAGGGGGCAGTAGGAACACTGAAGCTTTCTTT. J is TRBJ1-1 and V is TRBV6-6, with TRBD1 identical over 9 bases. There are 15 residues in the CDR3. The V and J ends lost 7 bases and 1 base, in that order; junction bases with no gene match: 7. In germline, CDR1 is MNHNY, CDR2 SVGAGI (reference sequence).

V gene TRBV6-6 combines with J gene TRBJ2-7; D call uncertain. This CDR3 region has 14 residues. V dropped 7 bases and J dropped 4 bases, with 17 bases sitting between them. Germline CDR1 reads MNHNY; CDR2 reads SVGAGI (reference sequence). Written as DNA, the CDR3 is TGTGCCAGCACCAACGGAGAGGCCCGGTACGAGCAGTACTTC. This sequence encodes CASTNGEARYEQYF.

This clonotype came up a few times. The rearrangement links TRBV27 to TRBJ1-1; no clear D. V dropped 7 bases and J dropped 0 bases, with 15 bases sitting between them. CDR1 MNHEY and CDR2 SMNVEV come from the germline V gene (reference sequence). CDR3 length equals 15 residues. The CDR3 here is CASNPGWGLNTEAFF. CDR3 nucleotide sequence: TGTGCCAGCAACCCCGGTTGGGGATTGAACACTGAAGCTTTCTTT.

The sample holds a few counts of this clonotype. The genes are TRBV6-6 and TRBJ1-2; 7 bases are a match to TRBD1. CDR1 and CDR2 from the germline V gene are MNHNY and SVGAGI (reference sequence). The CDR3 loop spans 12 amino acids. Trimming cost V 6 bases and J 12 bases; bases outside gene matches: 10. The CDR3 loop is CASSSEGQQDTF. CDR3 DNA sequence: TGTGCCAGCAGCTCGGAGGGACAGCAAGACACCTTC.

This clonotype was seen just once. The chain is built from TRBV20-1 and TRBJ1-5, with a tentative D call TRBD1 (6 bases). Trimming left V 4 bases short and J 0 bases short, with 10 bases between. Per germline, CDR1 DFQATT and CDR2 SNEGSKA (reference sequence). The CDR3 contains 14 residues. CDR3 nucleotide sequence: TGCAGTGCTATTCAGGGGCTTAGCAATCAGCCCCAGCATTTT. Its translation: CSAIQGLSNQPQHF.

The chain joins TRBV20-1 to TRBJ2-4; 8 bases map to TRBD2. V lost 5 bases and J lost 13; bases outside the gene matches: 16. The CDR3 consists of 14 residues. The germline CDR1 and CDR2 sequences are DFQATT and SNEGSKA (reference sequence). DNA of the CDR3: TGCAGTGCTGGGGGACTAGGGTCCCAAGAGATCCAGTACTTC. It specifies CSAGGLGSQEIQYF.

This clonotype was detected a few times. The chain recombines TRBV7-9 with TRBJ2-1; 8 bases agree with TRBD2. V lost 6 bases, J lost 2 bases, and 6 bases stayed unmatched. The CDR3 totals 15 residues. From germline, CDR1 is SEHNR and CDR2 FQNEAQ (reference sequence). The chain's CDR3 is CASRPSGSAYNEQFF. The CDR3 nucleotides read TGTGCCAGCAGACCCAGCGGGAGCGCCTACAATGAGCAGTTCTTC.

V and J are TRBV4-1 and TRBJ1-1; D possibly corresponds to TRBD1 (5 bases). The germline V gene has CDR1 MGHRA and CDR2 YSYEKL. The length of the CDR3 is 13 residues. V gave up 4 bases and J gave up 2 bases, with 8 bases separating them. This CDR3 is CASSRQINTEAFF. CDR3 coding DNA: TGCGCCAGCAGCCGACAGATTAACACTGAAGCTTTCTTT.

This clonotype was picked up a small number of times. The rearrangement joins TRBV5-4 to TRBJ1-2; weak D call: TRBD1 (5 bases). In germline, CDR1 is SGHNT, CDR2 YYREEE (reference sequence). Trimming pared 4 bases from V and 8 bases from J, leaving 15 bases between. The CDR3 contains 13 residues. CDR3 amino acids: CASSPHTGQGYTF. The CDR3 DNA follows: TGTGCCAGCAGCCCCCATACAGGTCAGGGCTACACCTTC.

This clonotype has just a few counts. The chain links TRBV4-3 to TRBJ2-1, with 8 bases lining up with TRBD2. The CDR3 totals 18 residues. Looked up from germline, CDR1 is LGHNA and CDR2 is YSLEER. The junction had 8 bases not matched to a gene; V was cut back by 0 bases and J by 1 base. The CDR3 loop is CASSQEPSGGRSYNEQFF. For the CDR3, the DNA is TGCGCCAGCAGCCAAGAGCCTTCGGGGGGGCGGTCCTACAATGAGCAGTTCTTC.

The chain carries TRBV5-1 and TRBJ1-1; D is possibly TRBD1 (5 bases). CDR3 length: 15 amino acids. Looked up from germline, CDR1 is SGHRS and CDR2 is YFSETQ. V was shortened by 1 base and J by 5 bases, with 15 bases between the two germline ends. For the CDR3, the DNA is TGCGCCAGCAGCTTGTTAACCGAGGGGCAGACTGAAGCTTTCTTT. It specifies CASSLLTEGQTEAFF.

The chain recombines TRBV27 with TRBJ2-3; D is unresolved. Germline CDR1 and CDR2: MNHEY and SMNVEV (reference sequence). The CDR3 spans 18 residues. The ends were cut back, 8 bases at V and 1 base at J, with 25 bases in the middle. CDR3 in DNA: TGTGCCAGCGCGCCTCCATCGTCTCCCAGCCCGGGCACAGATACGCAGTATTTT. This codes for CASAPPSSPSPGTDTQYF.

This clonotype was seen a single time. V usage is TRBV14 and J usage is TRBJ1-2; D unresolved. Trimming took 0 bases from V and 1 from J, leaving 12 bases between them. The CDR3 is made up of 16 amino acids. The germline gives CDR1 SGHDN, CDR2 FVKESK. CDR3 in DNA: TGTGCCAGCAGCCAAGATTCGAGACACATTAACTATGGCTACACCTTC. As protein: CASSQDSRHINYGYTF.

The rearrangement joins TRBV10-1 to TRBJ2-3; D perhaps matches TRBD1 (5 bases). V lost 4 bases and J lost 5, with 13 bases in between. CDR1 and CDR2 (germline): WNHNN, SYGVQD (reference sequence). CDR3 size: 14 residues. The CDR3 coding sequence is TGCGCCAGCAGTGCCAGGGCATGGGGAGATACGCAGTATTTT. Translating it yields CASSARAWGDTQYF.

V gene TRBV30 combines with J gene TRBJ2-1, with a tentative D call TRBD1 (6 bases). V lost 6 bases to trimming and J lost 8 bases, with 11 bases between them. This CDR3 has 11 amino acids. Germline CDR1 GTSNPN, CDR2 SVGIG (reference sequence). CDR3 coding DNA: TGTGCCTGCCAGGGGAGCGATGAGCAGTTCTTC. The encoded protein is CACQGSDEQFF.

The J gene is TRBJ1-2, the V gene TRBV6-1; D uncertain. Trimming shortened V by 2 bases and J by 8 bases, and 18 bases separated the two germline ends. Germline-derived CDR1 and CDR2 are MNHNS and SASEGT. This CDR3 has 15 residues. This CDR3 reads CASSEPDRQWWGYTF. In DNA, the CDR3 is TGTGCCAGCAGTGAACCCGACCGCCAATGGTGGGGCTACACCTTC.

This sequence joins TRBV20-1 and TRBJ2-3; D may match TRBD1 or TRBD2 (5 bases each). V was clipped by 3 bases and J by 4 bases, with 17 bases between them. The germline V gene encodes CDR1 DFQATT and CDR2 SNEGSKA (reference sequence). CDR3 size: 15 residues. CDR3 DNA sequence: TGCAGTGCTAGCCGGGCTCCTTCGGGGCCAGATACGCAGTATTTT. Translated, it gives CSASRAPSGPDTQYF.

This chain joins TRBV3-1 and TRBJ1-2; D ambiguous. The CDR3 runs 14 residues. Germline V gene sequence: CDR1 LGHDT, CDR2 YNNKEL (reference sequence). The ends were cut back, 0 bases at V and 7 bases at J, with 12 bases in the middle. CDR3 sequence reads: CASSQDPGVGGYTF. In DNA, the CDR3 is TGTGCCAGCAGCCAAGATCCCGGGGTCGGTGGCTACACCTTC.

The chain has TRBV7-9 and TRBJ1-2; no firm D call. Trimming pared 5 bases from V and 6 bases from J, leaving 16 bases between. The CDR3 consists of 14 residues. Germline values: CDR1 SEHNR, CDR2 FQNEAQ (reference sequence). The CDR3 DNA follows: TGTGCCAGCAGCACCGGAGAACAGCTTGATGGCTACACCTTC. Protein: CASSTGEQLDGYTF.

On this clonotype: The junction differs from germline at one of its ends, possibly a read error. The V gene is TRBV2, the J gene TRBJ2-7; 7 positions agree with TRBD2. The CDR3 runs to 16 residues. CDR1 and CDR2 from the germline V gene are SNHLY and FYNNEI. In nucleotides, the CDR3 is TGTGCCGGCAGTGAAGACTTCGGGGGGAGCTCCTACGAGCAGTACTTC. This codes for CAGSEDFGGSSYEQYF.

J is TRBJ1-2 and V is TRBV12-3 or TRBV12-4; maybe TRBD1 (6 bases). The CDR3 has 12 amino acids. With 5 bases removed from V and 8 bases from J, the gap between germline ends came to 12 bases. CDR3 protein: CASSAGAWGYTF. In DNA form, the CDR3 reads TGTGCCAGCAGTGCAGGGGCTTGGGGCTACACCTTC.

For this clonotype: At one boundary the junction diverges from the germline segment, which might be a read error. The chain recombines TRBV20-1 with TRBJ1-1; D uncertain. From germline, CDR1 is DFQATT and CDR2 SNEGSKA (reference sequence). The CDR3 extends over 10 amino acids. CDR3 sequence (DNA): TGCGGTGCCCCGAGAAAGGAAGCTTTCTTT. Translation: CGAPRKEAFF.

This sequence joins TRBV6-6 and TRBJ2-5; 7 bases line up with TRBD1. The CDR3 is 14 amino acids. V lost 8 bases, J lost 1 base, and 7 bases stayed unmatched. Per germline, CDR1 MNHNY and CDR2 SVGAGI (reference sequence). In DNA form, the CDR3 reads TGTGCCAGCCGGGACAGCACTAGCCAAGAGACCCAGTACTTC. Amino acid sequence: CASRDSTSQETQYF.